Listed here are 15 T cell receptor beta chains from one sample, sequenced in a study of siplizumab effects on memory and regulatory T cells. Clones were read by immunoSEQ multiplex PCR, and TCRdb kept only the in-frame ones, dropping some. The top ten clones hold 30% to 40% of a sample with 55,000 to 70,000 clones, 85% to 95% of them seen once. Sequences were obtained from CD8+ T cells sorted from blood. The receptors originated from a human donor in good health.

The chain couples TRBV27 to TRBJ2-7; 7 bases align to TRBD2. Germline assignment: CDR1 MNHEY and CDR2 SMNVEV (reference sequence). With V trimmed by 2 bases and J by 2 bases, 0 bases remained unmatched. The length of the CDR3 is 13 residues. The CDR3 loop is CASSLRGAYEQYF. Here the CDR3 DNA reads TGTGCCAGCAGTTTACGGGGGGCCTACGAGCAGTACTTC.

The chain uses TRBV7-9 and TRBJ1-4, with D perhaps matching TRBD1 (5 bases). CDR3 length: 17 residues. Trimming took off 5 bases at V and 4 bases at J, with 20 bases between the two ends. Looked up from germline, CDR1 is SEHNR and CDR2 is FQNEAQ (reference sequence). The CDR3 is CASSRDIQGLLNEKLFF. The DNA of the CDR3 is TGTGCCAGCAGCCGAGATATCCAGGGTTTACTTAATGAAAAACTGTTTTTT.

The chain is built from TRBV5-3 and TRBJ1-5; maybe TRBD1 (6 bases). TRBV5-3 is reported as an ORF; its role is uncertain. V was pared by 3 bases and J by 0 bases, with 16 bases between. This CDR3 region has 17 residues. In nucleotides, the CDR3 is TGTGCCAGAAGCTCTATAGCAACAGGGAATAGCAATCAGCCCCAGCATTTT. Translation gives CARSSIATGNSNQPQHF.

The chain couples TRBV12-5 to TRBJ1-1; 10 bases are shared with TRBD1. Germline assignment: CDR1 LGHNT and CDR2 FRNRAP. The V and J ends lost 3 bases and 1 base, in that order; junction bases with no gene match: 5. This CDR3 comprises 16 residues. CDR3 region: CASGFGTGVTNTEAFF. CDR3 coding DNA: TGTGCTAGTGGTTTCGGGACAGGGGTGACGAACACTGAAGCTTTCTTT.

CDR3 protein: CASSYGTGYYEQYF. For the CDR3, the DNA is TGTGCCAGCAGTTATGGGACAGGGTACTACGAGCAGTACTTC. The genes are TRBV6-5 and TRBJ2-7; 9 nucleotides align to TRBD1. Unmatched junction bases numbered 3, after V lost 3 bases and J lost 3 bases. Germline V gene sequence: CDR1 MNHEY, CDR2 SVGAGI. The CDR3 covers 14 residues.

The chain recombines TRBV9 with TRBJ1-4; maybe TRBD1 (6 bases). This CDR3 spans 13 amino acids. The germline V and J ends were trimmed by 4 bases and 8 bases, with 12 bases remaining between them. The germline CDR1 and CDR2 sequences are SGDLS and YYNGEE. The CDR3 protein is CASSPPGGEKLFF. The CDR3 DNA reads TGTGCCAGCAGCCCCCCGGGGGGCGAAAAACTGTTTTTT.

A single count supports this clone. The CDR3 spells CASSLSNGNTEAFF. The CDR3, as DNA: TGCGCCAGCAGCTTGAGTAATGGGAACACTGAAGCTTTCTTT. V gene TRBV5-1 combines with J gene TRBJ1-1, with D hard to call. The germline CDR1 and CDR2 sequences are SGHRS and YFSETQ. The ends were cut back, 1 base at V and 1 base at J, with 8 bases in the middle. The CDR3 has 14 amino acids. The complete variable domain, with remaining parts taken from reference TRBV5-1 and TRBJ1-1, reads KAGVTQTPRYLIKTRGQQVTLSCSPISGHRSVSWYQQTPGQGLQFLFEYFSETQRNKGNFPGRFSGRQFSNSRSEMNVSTLELGDSALYLCASSLSNGNTEAFFGQGTRLTVV.

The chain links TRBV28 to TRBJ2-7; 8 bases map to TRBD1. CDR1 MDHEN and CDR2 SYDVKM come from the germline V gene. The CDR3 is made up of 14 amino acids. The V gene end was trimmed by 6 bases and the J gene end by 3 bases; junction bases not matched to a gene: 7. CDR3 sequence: CASSPGQANYEQYF. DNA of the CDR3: TGTGCCAGCAGCCCGGGACAGGCTAACTACGAGCAGTACTTC.

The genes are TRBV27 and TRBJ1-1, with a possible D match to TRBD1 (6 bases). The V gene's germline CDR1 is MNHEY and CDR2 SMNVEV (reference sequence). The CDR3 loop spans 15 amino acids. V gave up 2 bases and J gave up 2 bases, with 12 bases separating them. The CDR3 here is CASSLNRELNTEAFF. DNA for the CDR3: TGTGCCAGCAGTTTAAACAGGGAACTTAACACTGAAGCTTTCTTT.

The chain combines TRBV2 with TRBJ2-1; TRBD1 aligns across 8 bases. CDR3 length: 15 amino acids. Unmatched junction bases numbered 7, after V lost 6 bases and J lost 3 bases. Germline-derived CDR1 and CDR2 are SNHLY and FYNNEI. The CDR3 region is CASRDDRGLYNEQFF. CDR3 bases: TGTGCCAGCAGAGATGACAGGGGACTCTACAATGAGCAGTTCTTC.

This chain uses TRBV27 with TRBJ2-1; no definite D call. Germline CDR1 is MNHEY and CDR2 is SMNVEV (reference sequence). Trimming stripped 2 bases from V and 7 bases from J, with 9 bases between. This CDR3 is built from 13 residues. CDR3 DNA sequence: TGTGCCAGCAGTTTAGTTTTGGGAAATGAGCAGTTCTTC. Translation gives CASSLVLGNEQFF.

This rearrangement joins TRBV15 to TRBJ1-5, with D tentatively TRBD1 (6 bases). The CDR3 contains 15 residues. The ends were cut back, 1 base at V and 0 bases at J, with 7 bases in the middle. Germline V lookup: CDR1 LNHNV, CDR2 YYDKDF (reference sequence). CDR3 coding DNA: TGTGCCACCAGCAGAGGGACAGATAGCAATCAGCCCCAGCATTTT. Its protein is CATSRGTDSNQPQHF.

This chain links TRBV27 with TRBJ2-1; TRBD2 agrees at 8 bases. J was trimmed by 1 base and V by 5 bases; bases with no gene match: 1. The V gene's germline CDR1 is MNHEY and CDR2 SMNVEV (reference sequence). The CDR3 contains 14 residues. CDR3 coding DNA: TGTGCCAGCAGTCCGGGAGGGTCCTACAATGAGCAGTTCTTC. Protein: CASSPGGSYNEQFF.

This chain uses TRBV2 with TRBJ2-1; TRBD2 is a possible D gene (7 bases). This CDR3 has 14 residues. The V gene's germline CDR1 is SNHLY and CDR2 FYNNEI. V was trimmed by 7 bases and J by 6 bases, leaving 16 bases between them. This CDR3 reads CASTTGEGGNEQFF. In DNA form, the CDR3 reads TGTGCCAGCACTACGGGGGAGGGGGGCAATGAGCAGTTCTTC.

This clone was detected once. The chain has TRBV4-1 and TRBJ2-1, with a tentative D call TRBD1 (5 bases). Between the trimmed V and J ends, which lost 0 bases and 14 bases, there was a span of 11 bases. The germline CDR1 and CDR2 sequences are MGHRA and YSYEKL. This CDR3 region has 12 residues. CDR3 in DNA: TGCGCCAGCAGCCAAGAAACCAGGGCTAAGTTCTTC. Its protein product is CASSQETRAKFF.